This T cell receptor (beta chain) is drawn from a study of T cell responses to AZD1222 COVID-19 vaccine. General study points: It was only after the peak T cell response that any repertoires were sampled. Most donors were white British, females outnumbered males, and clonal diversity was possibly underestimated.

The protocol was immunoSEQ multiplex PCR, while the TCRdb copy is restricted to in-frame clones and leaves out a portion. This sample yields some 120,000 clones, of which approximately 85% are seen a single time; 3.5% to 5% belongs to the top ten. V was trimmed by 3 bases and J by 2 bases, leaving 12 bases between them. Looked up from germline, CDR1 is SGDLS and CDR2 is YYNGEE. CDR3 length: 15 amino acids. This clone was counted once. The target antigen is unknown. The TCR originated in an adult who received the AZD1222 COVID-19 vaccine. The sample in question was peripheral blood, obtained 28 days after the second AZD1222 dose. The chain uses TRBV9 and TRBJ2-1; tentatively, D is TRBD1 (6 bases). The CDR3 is CASSDVGGPYNEQFF. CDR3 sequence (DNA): TGTGCCAGCAGCGATGTTGGGGGCCCCTACAATGAGCAGTTCTTC.